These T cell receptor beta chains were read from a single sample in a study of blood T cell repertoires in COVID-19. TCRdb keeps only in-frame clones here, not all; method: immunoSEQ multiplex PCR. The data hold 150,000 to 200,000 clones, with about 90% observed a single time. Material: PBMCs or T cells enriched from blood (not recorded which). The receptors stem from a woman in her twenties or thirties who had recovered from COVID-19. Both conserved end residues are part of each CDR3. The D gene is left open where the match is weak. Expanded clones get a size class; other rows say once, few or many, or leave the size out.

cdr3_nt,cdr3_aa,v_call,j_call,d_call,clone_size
TGTGCCAGCAGTTACTCGGGACAGGGGGGGTACGAGCAGTACTTC,CASSYSGQGGYEQYF,TRBV6-5,TRBJ2-7,TRBD1,-
TGTGCCAGCAGCCTCCGGGACAGGGGGACTGAAGCTTTCTTT,CASSLRDRGTEAFF,TRBV7-9,TRBJ1-1,TRBD1,-
TGTGCCAGCAGTGCCCGACGACAGGGAAACTATGGCTACACCTTC,CASSARRQGNYGYTF,TRBV2,TRBJ1-2,TRBD1,-
TGTGCCAGCAGCCCAGAGGGAGCGGGAGTAGACACCGGGGAGCTGTTTTTT,CASSPEGAGVDTGELFF,TRBV11-3,TRBJ2-2,TRBD2,-
TGTGCCAGCAGCGACGGGACAGGGGCTGGAAACACCATATATTTT,CASSDGTGAGNTIYF,TRBV9,TRBJ1-3,TRBD1,-
TGTGCCAAGGACAGGGGGCAGTCAGATACGCAGTATTTT,CAKDRGQSDTQYF,TRBV30,TRBJ2-3,TRBD1,-
TGTGCCAGCAGCTTAAACACCAACTATGGCTACACCTTC,CASSLNTNYGYTF,TRBV7-3,TRBJ1-2,-,-
TGCAGCGTTGGGGAGACACCGTTTGGGGCCTACGAGCAGTACTTC,CSVGETPFGAYEQYF,TRBV29-1,TRBJ2-7,-,-
TGTGCCAGCAGTTTCGGGACACCAATGAACACTGAAGCTTTCTTT,CASSFGTPMNTEAFF,TRBV27,TRBJ1-1,-,-
TGTGCCAGTAGTATCGGCGGGGGGATACTGAGCTCCTACAATGAGCAGTTCTTC,CASSIGGGILSSYNEQFF,TRBV19,TRBJ2-1,TRBD2,-
TGTGCCAGCAGTTTAAGATCGAGGACTGAAGCTTTCTTT,CASSLRSRTEAFF,TRBV12-3/TRBV12-4,TRBJ1-1,-,-
TGTGCCAGTAGTATGAAAGTTAGAGCTGAAGCTTTCTTT,CASSMKVRAEAFF,TRBV19,TRBJ1-1,-,-
TGTGCCAGCAGCCTACAGCGGACTGGAAACACCATATATTTT,CASSLQRTGNTIYF,TRBV7-2,TRBJ1-3,-,-
TGTGCCAGCAGCCTCACAGGGGGCTCCTACAATGAGCAGTTCTTC,CASSLTGGSYNEQFF,TRBV7-3,TRBJ2-1,TRBD1,-
TGTGCCAGCAGTTACTCGGGAGGGATCTATGGCTACACCTTC,CASSYSGGIYGYTF,TRBV6-5,TRBJ1-2,-,-
TGTGCCAGCGGGCCCACAGGCTACACTGAAGCTTTCTTT,CASGPTGYTEAFF,TRBV12-3/TRBV12-4,TRBJ1-1,-,-
TGTGCCAGCAGCTTAACCGGGACAGGGCCTAACGAGCAGTACTTC,CASSLTGTGPNEQYF,TRBV11-3,TRBJ2-7,TRBD1,-
TGTGCCAGTAGTATAGACCCGGGTAGCAATCAGCCCCAGCATTTT,CASSIDPGSNQPQHF,TRBV19,TRBJ1-5,-,-
TGTGCCAGCTCACCACGAAGCGGGGGCAGGGAGACCCAGTACTTC,CASSPRSGGRETQYF,TRBV18,TRBJ2-5,TRBD2,-
TGTGCCTGGAGTGTACCGGAGACGTCCGGGTACACTGAAGCTTTCTTT,CAWSVPETSGYTEAFF,TRBV30,TRBJ1-1,-,-
TGTGCCAGCAGCCTGGGACAGTTCTATGGCTACACCTTC,CASSLGQFYGYTF,TRBV5-6,TRBJ1-2,TRBD1,-
TGCAGCCCGAGGGTGGCAGGCGCCTACGAGCAGTACTTC,CSPRVAGAYEQYF,TRBV29-1,TRBJ2-7,-,-
TGTGCCAGCCGAGGGTACAATGAGCAGTTCTTC,CASRGYNEQFF,TRBV2,TRBJ2-1,-,-
TGTGCCAGCAGCTTAACAGGGGGAACCTACAATGAGCAGTTCTTC,CASSLTGGTYNEQFF,TRBV5-6,TRBJ2-1,TRBD1,-
TGTGCCAGCAGTTCGAAAGCTGACAGGGACCTGGGTTCACCCCTCCACTTT,CASSSKADRDLGSPLHF,TRBV5-4,TRBJ1-6,TRBD1,-
TGCGCCAGCAGCCCCGGCAGGGCGCATAGCTATGGCTACACCTTC,CASSPGRAHSYGYTF,TRBV5-1,TRBJ1-2,-,-
TGTGCCACCAGCAGAGGCGGGGGTAAGTCTGAAGCTTTCTTT,CATSRGGGKSEAFF,TRBV15,TRBJ1-1,-,-
TGTGCAAGTTTTACAGGGACCAACGAGCAGTACTTC,CASFTGTNEQYF,TRBV12-2,TRBJ2-7,-,-
TGTGCCAGCAGTTACTATGGACTAGCGGGTTATGCCGGGGAGCTGTTTTTT,CASSYYGLAGYAGELFF,TRBV6-2/TRBV6-3,TRBJ2-2,TRBD2,-
TGTGCCAGCAGTTTGGGGGCGAGAGAAAAACTGTTTTTT,CASSLGAREKLFF,TRBV12-3/TRBV12-4,TRBJ1-4,-,-
TGTGCCTGGAGTGTATACGGACAGGGTAACTATGGCTACACCTTC,CAWSVYGQGNYGYTF,TRBV30,TRBJ1-2,TRBD1,-
TGCGCCAGCAGCCCGGGGACAGGGTATACTGAAAAACTGTTTTTT,CASSPGTGYTEKLFF,TRBV5-1,TRBJ1-4,TRBD1,-
TGCAGCGTCGAAAACAGGGGATATAACACTGAAGCTTTCTTT,CSVENRGYNTEAFF,TRBV29-1,TRBJ1-1,TRBD1,-
TGCGCCAGCAGCCACGACAGGGCGCTTATGAACACTGAAGCTTTCTTT,CASSHDRALMNTEAFF,TRBV5-1,TRBJ1-1,TRBD1,-
TGTGCCAGCAGCCAAAATGGAGGGGATGAAAAACTGTTTTTT,CASSQNGGDEKLFF,TRBV3-1/TRBV3-2,TRBJ1-4,-,-
TGTGCCAGCAGTTACCGGCGGGGGGAAAAAGAGACCCAGTACTTC,CASSYRRGEKETQYF,TRBV6-5,TRBJ2-5,TRBD2,-
TGCAGCGTTGACGGTATCAAATGGGGCGAAGGCACTGAAGCTTTCTTT,CSVDGIKWGEGTEAFF,TRBV29-1,TRBJ1-1,-,once
TGTGCCAGCAGCTTACGGCCCGGTATAGCGGGAATGGAGACCCAGTACTTC,CASSLRPGIAGMETQYF,TRBV7-8,TRBJ2-5,TRBD2,-
TGTGCCAGCTCGGACAGGGGGCCCGCCTCTGGAAACACCATATATTTT,CASSDRGPASGNTIYF,TRBV18,TRBJ1-3,TRBD1,-
TGTGCTAGTGGTTTAGGACAGGGGCACGAGACCCAGTACTTC,CASGLGQGHETQYF,TRBV12-5,TRBJ2-5,TRBD1,-
TGCGCCAGCAGCTTCGGTCCCCAAAGCACCTACGAGCAGTACTTC,CASSFGPQSTYEQYF,TRBV5-1,TRBJ2-7,-,-
TGTGCCAGCAGCTTAGGGGGGGACAGGCTTTTCTACGAGCAGTACTTC,CASSLGGDRLFYEQYF,TRBV13,TRBJ2-7,TRBD1,once
TGTGCCAGCAGCTCCCGACAGGACCTAACCTACGAGCAGTACTTC,CASSSRQDLTYEQYF,TRBV2,TRBJ2-7,-,few
TGTGCCAGCAGCTCCAAGGAGCGTCTAGACCCCACAGATACGCAGTATTTT,CASSSKERLDPTDTQYF,TRBV7-9,TRBJ2-3,-,-
TGTGCCAGTAGTCTGGGACAGGGTGGAAGTGGCTACACCTTC,CASSLGQGGSGYTF,TRBV19,TRBJ1-2,TRBD1,-
TGTGCCAGCAGCGTAGGAGGGGGCCGGTACACTGAAGCTTTCTTT,CASSVGGGRYTEAFF,TRBV9,TRBJ1-1,TRBD1,-
TGTGCCAGCAGTAACGGACAGGGAGGAAACTATGGCTACACCTTC,CASSNGQGGNYGYTF,TRBV27,TRBJ1-2,TRBD1,-
TGCAGCGTTGACCCAACAGGGGCGACTAGCGGATTCTACAATGAGCAGTTCTTC,CSVDPTGATSGFYNEQFF,TRBV29-1,TRBJ2-1,TRBD2,-
TGCGCCAGCAGCCAATGGTCGCGGGAGGTGAATGAGCAGTTCTTC,CASSQWSREVNEQFF,TRBV4-1,TRBJ2-1,TRBD2,few
TGTGCCAGCAGTTATGGAGGTACTGGCCAGCCCCAGCATTTT,CASSYGGTGQPQHF,TRBV6-2/TRBV6-3,TRBJ1-5,-,-
TGTGCCAGCAGCTTGGGGATCGGGTGGAATCAGCCCCAGCATTTT,CASSLGIGWNQPQHF,TRBV5-6,TRBJ1-5,-,-
TGTGCCAGCAGCGTAGGGGCCGGAGGGGCAGCCACCGGGGAGCTGTTTTTT,CASSVGAGGAATGELFF,TRBV9,TRBJ2-2,-,-
TGTGCCAGCAGCTCGTCTCTTGGGGAGGAAAACACCATATATTTT,CASSSSLGEENTIYF,TRBV9,TRBJ1-3,-,few